These T cell receptor beta chains were read from a single sample in a study of molecular identifiers for immune sequencing clone quantification. TCRdb reanalysed the PCR reads using MiXCR and keeps one entry per CDR3 protein. Of about 640,000 distinct CDR3 sequences in the sample, 15% to 20% were seen once. What was sequenced was naive CD8+ T cells from blood, with Jurkat cell RNA spiked in. Receptor source: a human donor in good health. Some libraries in this study had Jurkat cell RNA spiked in. Each CDR3 is given with its conserved first and last residue.

TRBV5-4	TRBJ2-7	CASSGRTSGRGIVDEQYF
TRBV27	TRBJ2-5	CASSLTGLKTQYF
TRBV6-5	TRBJ2-7	CASSYSASNEQYF
TRBV29-1	TRBJ2-1	CSGSPEENEQFF
TRBV7-9	TRBJ2-1	CASSLGGGWQYNEQFF
TRBV7-6	TRBJ2-7	CASSPGQTYVQYF
TRBV12-3/TRBV12-4	TRBJ1-2	CASSFGQGGGYGYTF
TRBV30	TRBJ1-5	CAWNPTGLSNQPQHF
TRBV12-3/TRBV12-4	TRBJ1-1	CASSSQVSEAFF
TRBV12-3/TRBV12-4	TRBJ2-7	CASSRRTSGTDEQYF
TRBV27	TRBJ2-1	CASSSLRGSYNEQFF
TRBV7-9	TRBJ2-7	CASSLRDRDPYEQYF
TRBV4-1	TRBJ1-1	CASSPVSVLNTEAFF
TRBV19	TRBJ2-3	CASSISAEGTQYF
TRBV19	TRBJ2-2	CASSIMGGTGELFF
TRBV19	TRBJ2-7	CASTIGTGGSYEQYF
TRBV7-9	TRBJ2-3	CASSLPAADTQYF
TRBV7-8	TRBJ1-1	CASNPALRQGYTEAFF
TRBV12-3/TRBV12-4	TRBJ2-7	CASSLVVTYEQYF
TRBV6-5	TRBJ2-7	CASSYSRTGAYEQYF
TRBV27	TRBJ2-7	CASSLSLASDYEQYF
TRBV11-2	TRBJ1-1	CASTLTQGDRIWGAFF
TRBV13	TRBJ2-3	CASSTRQDLTDTQYF
TRBV6-2/TRBV6-3	TRBJ2-1	CASNVAGANNEQFF
TRBV3-1	TRBJ1-1	CASSQPWTAEAFF
TRBV5-1	TRBJ2-5	CASTDSGFRGETQYF
TRBV18	TRBJ2-2	CASWDRDHTGELFF
TRBV20-1	TRBJ1-1	CSARASAGLLNTEAFF
TRBV13	TRBJ2-2	CASSLRAGYTGELFF
TRBV15	TRBJ2-7	CATSTTPGGIYEQYF